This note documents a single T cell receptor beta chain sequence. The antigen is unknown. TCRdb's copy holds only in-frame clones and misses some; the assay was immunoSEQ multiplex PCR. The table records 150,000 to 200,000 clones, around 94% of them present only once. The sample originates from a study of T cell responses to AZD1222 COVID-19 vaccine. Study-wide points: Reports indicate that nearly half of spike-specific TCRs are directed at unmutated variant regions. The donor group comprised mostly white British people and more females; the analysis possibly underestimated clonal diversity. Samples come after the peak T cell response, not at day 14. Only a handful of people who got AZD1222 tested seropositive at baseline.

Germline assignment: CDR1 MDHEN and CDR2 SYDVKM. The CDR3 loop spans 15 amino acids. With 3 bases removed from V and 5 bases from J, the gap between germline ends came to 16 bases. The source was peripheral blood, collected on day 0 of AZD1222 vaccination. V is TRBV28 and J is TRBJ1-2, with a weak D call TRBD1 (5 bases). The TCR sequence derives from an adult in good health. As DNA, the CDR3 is TGTGCCAGCAGTTTGGTCAGGGTCATCCCTTATGGCTACACCTTC. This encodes CASSLVRVIPYGYTF.